A selection of T cell receptor beta chains follows, all from one sample in a study of T cells in Graves' hyperthyroidism and ophthalmopathy. TCRdb passed the multiplex PCR reads through MiXCR, listing each CDR3 protein once. The sample has about 640,000 distinct CDR3 sequences; about 45% are singletons. Sequencing used peripheral blood or thyroid tissue (not recorded which). These receptors were taken from an adult man with Graves' disease, either hyperthyroidism or ophthalmopathy (not recorded which). CDR3s include the opening cysteine and the closing phenylalanine or tryptophan. The order of the fields is V gene, clone size, D gene, J gene, CDR3 DNA, CDR3 protein. The D gene is left open where the match is weak. The listing skips clone size in some rows; elsewhere it reads once, few, many or a size class.

TRBV7-9	-	TRBD1	TRBJ1-2	TGTGCCAGCAGCCAACAAACAGGGGGCAACAACTATGGCTACACCTTC	CASSQQTGGNNYGYTF
TRBV9	-	-	TRBJ1-2	TGTGCCAGCAGCGTAGCTAGAGGGTACAACTATGGCTACACCTTC	CASSVARGYNYGYTF
TRBV10-1	-	-	TRBJ2-3	TGCGCCAGCAGTGAGTCGCAGGGGACTGGCACAGATACGCAGTATTTT	CASSESQGTGTDTQYF
TRBV12-3/TRBV12-4	few	-	TRBJ1-1	TGTGCCAGCAGTCGTACGGGGGTATCTGAAGCTTTCTTT	CASSRTGVSEAFF
TRBV29-1	-	-	TRBJ1-1	TGCAGCTTAGCCCAGGGAAACGAAGCTTTCTTT	CSLAQGNEAFF
TRBV25-1	-	-	TRBJ1-2	TGTGCCAGCAGTGAATATTCCGGGGATGGCTACACCTTC	CASSEYSGDGYTF
TRBV12-3/TRBV12-4	-	-	TRBJ1-5	TGTGCCAGCAGCGGGGTTCAGCAGCCCCAGCATTTT	CASSGVQQPQHF
TRBV10-3	few	-	TRBJ1-1	TGTGCCATCAGTGGAGGGGGGGATGAAGCTTTCTTT	CAISGGGDEAFF
TRBV19	-	TRBD2	TRBJ2-2	TGTGCCAGTAGTAGAATAGCGGGGGTGAACACCGGGGAGCTGTTTTTT	CASSRIAGVNTGELFF
TRBV2	few	-	TRBJ2-2	TGTGCCAGCAGACGGGACAGGGAGCTGTTTTTT	CASRRDRELFF
TRBV29-1	once	-	TRBJ2-7	TGCAGCGTTGAATCGGGTGACTACGAGCAGTACTTC	CSVESGDYEQYF
TRBV2	few	-	TRBJ2-5	TGTGCCAGCGGGGACCAAGAGACCCAGTACTTC	CASGDQETQYF
TRBV24-1	many	TRBD1	TRBJ1-6	TGTGCCACCAGTGACTCGGGACAGGGTGAGACTTCACCCCTCCACTTT	CATSDSGQGETSPLHF
TRBV29-1	-	TRBD1	TRBJ1-2	TGCAGCGTTGTAGGGACAGGGGTTTATGGCTACACCTTC	CSVVGTGVYGYTF
TRBV12-3/TRBV12-4	-	TRBD1	TRBJ1-5	TGTGCCAGCAGATCGGGCGGGACAGAAACTCTAAATCAGCCCCAGCATTTT	CASRSGGTETLNQPQHF
TRBV20-1	-	-	TRBJ2-7	TGCAGTGCTAGAGTAAGTGTGGACTACGGGTCCGAGCAGTACTTC	CSARVSVDYGSEQYF
TRBV10-3	-	-	TRBJ1-6	TGTGCCATCAGTGAGGTCGGTTATAATTCACCCCTCCACTTT	CAISEVGYNSPLHF
TRBV9	-	-	TRBJ1-2	TGTGCCAGCAGCCAAGAACACCCCCGGACCAATACTAACTATGGCTACACCTTC	CASSQEHPRTNTNYGYTF
TRBV7-2	-	-	TRBJ1-1	TGTGCCAGCAGCCAAGACGGTAGGAAGCCGGAGGTGGCTTTCTTT	CASSQDGRKPEVAFF
TRBV7-3	-	-	TRBJ1-2	TGTGCCAGCAGGCCCACCTCGGACGGACTACGGGGCTACACCTTC	CASRPTSDGLRGYTF
TRBV29-1	many	-	TRBJ2-7	TGCAGCGTTGAAGATCGTAAGGGGACGGGCGAGCAGTACTTC	CSVEDRKGTGEQYF
TRBV24-1	-	-	TRBJ1-5	TGTGCCACCAGTGATTCGGCAGGGCCCTACGAGCATTTT	CATSDSAGPYEHF
TRBV7-9	-	-	TRBJ1-1	TGTGCCAGCAAACCCGGAACAACGAACACTGAAGCTTTGTTT	CASKPGTTNTEALF
TRBV24-1	few	TRBD1	TRBJ1-5	TGTGCCACCAGTGTGGGACAGGGGAATCAGCCCCAGCATTTT	CATSVGQGNQPQHF
TRBV10-2	-	-	TRBJ2-7	TGCGCCAGCGTTCAGGGGAAGGCGGACGAGCAGTACTTC	CASVQGKADEQYF
TRBV7-6	-	-	TRBJ1-1	TGTGCCAGCAGCTTAGTCCGGGGATCGAACACTGAAGCTTTCTTT	CASSLVRGSNTEAFF
TRBV20-1	-	-	TRBJ1-3	TGCAGTGCTAGCTTCGAAGGTGTGGGAAACACCATATATTTT	CSASFEGVGNTIYF
TRBV25-1	-	TRBD1	TRBJ2-5	TGTGCCAGCAGTGCTAGCCAGGGGGCCCTCCAAGAGACCCAGTACTTC	CASSASQGALQETQYF
TRBV7-9	-	-	TRBJ2-7	TGTGCCAGCAGCCTCGCCAGGGGGGGAGTTGGCTCCTACGAGCAGTACTTC	CASSLARGGVGSYEQYF
TRBV7-9	many	-	TRBJ2-7	TGTGCCAGCAGTTCGACCAGCGTTTCCTACGAGCAGTACTTC	CASSSTSVSYEQYF
TRBV7-2	-	-	TRBJ2-7	TGTGCCAGCAGCCTTGGCCCCCGAGTGGACTACGAGCAGTACTTC	CASSLGPRVDYEQYF
TRBV7-2	-	-	TRBJ2-7	TGTGCCAGCAGCTTAGTCGGGGGAGGTTTCTCCTACGAGCAGTACTTC	CASSLVGGGFSYEQYF
TRBV2	-	TRBD1	TRBJ1-2	TGTGCCAGCAGTCCCGGGACAGCCTACACCTTC	CASSPGTAYTF
TRBV14	-	TRBD1	TRBJ1-2	TGTGCCAGCAGCCCGTCAGGACAGGGGATTTTGGACAAGTCCTATGGCTACACCTTC	CASSPSGQGILDKSYGYTF
TRBV15	-	-	TRBJ1-4	TGTGCCACCGGAGTAGTTGGGAATGAAAAACTGTTTTTT	CATGVVGNEKLFF
TRBV20-1	-	-	TRBJ1-1	TGCAGTGCTAGTACTCTTGGCAGGGTAGCTGAAGCTTTCTTT	CSASTLGRVAEAFF
TRBV19	few	-	TRBJ1-1	TGTGCCAGTAGTATCCGGGGTGACGCTGAAGCTTTCTTT	CASSIRGDAEAFF
TRBV7-9	-	-	TRBJ2-5	TGTGCCAGCAGCTTGTCCTTTCGGGAGACCCAGTACTTC	CASSLSFRETQYF
TRBV25-1	-	-	TRBJ1-4	TGTGCCAGCAGTGAATATGGGGGAACTAATGAAAAACTGTTTTTT	CASSEYGGTNEKLFF
TRBV2	-	TRBD1	TRBJ1-4	TGTGCCAGCAGCGAGACAGGGGTTAACGAAAAACTGTTTTTT	CASSETGVNEKLFF
TRBV29-1	-	-	TRBJ1-6	TGCAGCGTGGGAGGACTGGATAATTCACCCCTCCACTTT	CSVGGLDNSPLHF
TRBV5-1	-	-	TRBJ2-5	TGCGCCAGCACTAACGGGGGTTTCCAAGAGACCCAGTACTTC	CASTNGGFQETQYF
TRBV7-9	-	TRBD2	TRBJ2-7	TGTGCCAGCAGCCAAGAGGGGACTAGCGGGAGACCTTACTACGAGCAGTACTTC	CASSQEGTSGRPYYEQYF
TRBV6-1	-	TRBD1	TRBJ1-1	TGTGCCAGCACCGAAACAGGGGGCAGGACTGAAGCTTTCTTT	CASTETGGRTEAFF
TRBV9	-	-	TRBJ1-2	TGTGCCAGCAGCGTCAGTCCCACTGCTAACTATGGCTACACCTTC	CASSVSPTANYGYTF
TRBV2	-	-	TRBJ1-5	TGTGCCAGCAGTTACGGGGCGCTTGGGCAGCCCCAGCATTTT	CASSYGALGQPQHF
TRBV11-2	-	TRBD1	TRBJ1-6	TGTGCCAGCAGCTCCTTCCAACGGGACAGGGGGCTGCCCCTCCACTTT	CASSSFQRDRGLPLHF
TRBV15	-	-	TRBJ2-6	TGTGCCACCAGCAGCTTAAGGGCGTCCGGGGCCAACGTCCTGACTTTC	CATSSLRASGANVLTF
TRBV10-3	-	TRBD2	TRBJ2-7	TGTGCCAGCAGCCCCCGGATCGGGGGGTACGAGCAGTACTTC	CASSPRIGGYEQYF
TRBV25-1	-	-	TRBJ1-6	TGTGCCAGCAGAGACGGGGTACCACTTAATTCACCCCTCCACTTT	CASRDGVPLNSPLHF
TRBV19	-	-	TRBJ1-2	TGTGCCAGTAGGAACGGGGGGACTTATGGCTACACCTTC	CASRNGGTYGYTF
TRBV24-1	many	-	TRBJ1-1	TGTGCCACCAGCCGGTCCTGGGACACTGAAGCTTTCTTT	CATSRSWDTEAFF